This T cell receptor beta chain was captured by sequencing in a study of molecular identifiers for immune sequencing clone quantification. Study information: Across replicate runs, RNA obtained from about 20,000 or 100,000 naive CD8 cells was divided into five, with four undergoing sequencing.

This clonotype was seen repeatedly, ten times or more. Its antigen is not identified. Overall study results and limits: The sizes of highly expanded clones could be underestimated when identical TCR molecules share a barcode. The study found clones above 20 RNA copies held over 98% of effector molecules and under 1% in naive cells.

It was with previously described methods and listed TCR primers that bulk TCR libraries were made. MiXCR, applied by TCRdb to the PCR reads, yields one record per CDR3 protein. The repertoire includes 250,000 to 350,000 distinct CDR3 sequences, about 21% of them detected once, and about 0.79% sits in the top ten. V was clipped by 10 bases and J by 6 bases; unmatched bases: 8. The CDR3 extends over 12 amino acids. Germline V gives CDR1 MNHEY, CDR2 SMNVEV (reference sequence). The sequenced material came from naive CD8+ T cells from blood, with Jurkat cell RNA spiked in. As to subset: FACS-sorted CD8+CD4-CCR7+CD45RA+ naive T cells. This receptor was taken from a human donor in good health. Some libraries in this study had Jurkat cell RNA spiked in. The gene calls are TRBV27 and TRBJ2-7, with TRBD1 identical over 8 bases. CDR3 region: CATQQGGVEQYF. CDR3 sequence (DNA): TGTGCCACCCAACAGGGGGGTGTCGAGCAGTACTTC.